These T cell receptor beta chains were read from a single sample in a study of immune evolution from preneoplasia to lung adenocarcinoma. Repertoires were generated with immunoSEQ multiplex PCR, while TCRdb's copy carries only in-frame clones and drops some. The data show 6,000 or so clones, roughly 77% seen once. Source material: FFPE invasive lung adenocarcinoma tissue. The receptors come from a person in their fifties with lung adenocarcinoma. The CDR3 runs from the conserved cysteine through the conserved F or W. A D gene is named only where the DNA matches it firmly. Size values are once, few and many counts, or a class for expanded clones, and some rows have none.

clone size: once; D gene: -; V gene: TRBV6-5; J gene: TRBJ1-1; CDR3 DNA: TGTGCCAGCAGTTATTCAGAGAACACTGAAGCTTTCTTT; CDR3 protein: CASSYSENTEAFF
clone size: -; D gene: -; V gene: TRBV30; J gene: TRBJ2-7; CDR3 DNA: TGTGCCTGGAGCGGCGCCCTGGCTTTGGGGGGACAGAAAAACTTC; CDR3 protein: CAWSGALALGGQKNF
clone size: -; D gene: -; V gene: TRBV7-9; J gene: TRBJ1-2; CDR3 DNA: TGTGCCAGCAGCTTAGTATACAGGGAGAACTATGGCTACACCTTC; CDR3 protein: CASSLVYRENYGYTF
clone size: -; D gene: TRBD1; V gene: TRBV15; J gene: TRBJ1-1; CDR3 DNA: TGTGCCACCAGCAACCCCCGGACAGGGACCGCTGAAGCTTTCTTT; CDR3 protein: CATSNPRTGTAEAFF
clone size: -; D gene: -; V gene: TRBV30; J gene: TRBJ1-1; CDR3 DNA: TGTGCCTGGAGTCCCCAGTTGGATGAAGCTTTTTTT; CDR3 protein: CAWSPQLDEAFF
clone size: -; D gene: -; V gene: TRBV9; J gene: TRBJ2-1; CDR3 DNA: TGTGCCAGCAGCACCGGACCCCTAGGGGATGAGCAGTTCTTC; CDR3 protein: CASSTGPLGDEQFF
clone size: once; D gene: -; V gene: TRBV15; J gene: TRBJ1-2; CDR3 DNA: TGTGCCACCAGCAGCAGGGAGGAATTTAACTATGGCTACACCTTC; CDR3 protein: CATSSREEFNYGYTF
clone size: few; D gene: -; V gene: TRBV7-9; J gene: TRBJ2-1; CDR3 DNA: TGTGCCAGCAGCTTTGGGGATGAGCAGTTCTTC; CDR3 protein: CASSFGDEQFF
clone size: once; D gene: -; V gene: TRBV20-1; J gene: TRBJ1-1; CDR3 DNA: TGCAGTGCTAGACGGGACACTGAAGCTTTCTTT; CDR3 protein: CSARRDTEAFF
clone size: -; D gene: TRBD1; V gene: TRBV28; J gene: TRBJ2-7; CDR3 DNA: TGTGCCAGCACTTTGGGCGCATGGGGGGACAGGGCTTCCTACGAGCAGTACTTC; CDR3 protein: CASTLGAWGDRASYEQYF
clone size: -; D gene: TRBD2; V gene: TRBV5-4; J gene: TRBJ2-1; CDR3 DNA: TGTGCCAGCAGCTTGGTTGAGACTAGCGAGGGGAGACCTGGGCAGTTCTTC; CDR3 protein: CASSLVETSEGRPGQFF
clone size: -; D gene: TRBD1; V gene: TRBV6-6; J gene: TRBJ2-1; CDR3 DNA: TGTGCCACCACCCTCCGGGACAGTAACAATGAGCAGTTCTTC; CDR3 protein: CATTLRDSNNEQFF
clone size: -; D gene: TRBD1; V gene: TRBV30; J gene: TRBJ1-6; CDR3 DNA: TGTGCCTGGATCGGACAGGGAGATTCACCCCTCCACTTT; CDR3 protein: CAWIGQGDSPLHF
clone size: -; D gene: TRBD1; V gene: TRBV15; J gene: TRBJ1-2; CDR3 DNA: TGTGCCACCAGCAGGCCAGGGGGGACCTATGGCTACACCTTC; CDR3 protein: CATSRPGGTYGYTF
clone size: -; D gene: -; V gene: TRBV4-2; J gene: TRBJ1-1; CDR3 DNA: TGTGCCAGCAGCCAATTGAAGGGAGGCACTGAAGCTTTCTTT; CDR3 protein: CASSQLKGGTEAFF
clone size: few; D gene: TRBD2; V gene: TRBV5-1; J gene: TRBJ2-7; CDR3 DNA: TGCGCCAGCAGCTTTATCACCCTAGCGGGAACCAACGAGCAGTACTTC; CDR3 protein: CASSFITLAGTNEQYF
clone size: -; D gene: -; V gene: TRBV2; J gene: TRBJ2-3; CDR3 DNA: TGTGCCAGCAGGTACCAACGGTCCACAGATACGCAGTATTTT; CDR3 protein: CASRYQRSTDTQYF
clone size: -; D gene: -; V gene: TRBV6-1; J gene: TRBJ1-1; CDR3 DNA: TGTGCCAGCAGTGAGATGAACACTGAAGCTTTCTTT; CDR3 protein: CASSEMNTEAFF
clone size: -; D gene: -; V gene: TRBV11-2; J gene: TRBJ2-5; CDR3 DNA: TGTGCCAGCAGCCAAAATCGACGGGGGGAGACCCAGTACTTC; CDR3 protein: CASSQNRRGETQYF
clone size: large; D gene: -; V gene: TRBV30; J gene: TRBJ1-5; CDR3 DNA: TGTGCCTGGAGTGTATCAGGGTGGTACAATCAGCCCCAGCATTTT; CDR3 protein: CAWSVSGWYNQPQHF
clone size: few; D gene: -; V gene: TRBV11-2; J gene: TRBJ1-3; CDR3 DNA: TGTGCCAGCAGCCAACAGGGAACGGCTGGAAACACCATATATTTT; CDR3 protein: CASSQQGTAGNTIYF
clone size: once; D gene: -; V gene: TRBV5-8; J gene: TRBJ2-5; CDR3 DNA: TGTGCCAGCAGCCGGGGTCAGCGTATAATGCAAGAGACCCAGTACTTC; CDR3 protein: CASSRGQRIMQETQYF